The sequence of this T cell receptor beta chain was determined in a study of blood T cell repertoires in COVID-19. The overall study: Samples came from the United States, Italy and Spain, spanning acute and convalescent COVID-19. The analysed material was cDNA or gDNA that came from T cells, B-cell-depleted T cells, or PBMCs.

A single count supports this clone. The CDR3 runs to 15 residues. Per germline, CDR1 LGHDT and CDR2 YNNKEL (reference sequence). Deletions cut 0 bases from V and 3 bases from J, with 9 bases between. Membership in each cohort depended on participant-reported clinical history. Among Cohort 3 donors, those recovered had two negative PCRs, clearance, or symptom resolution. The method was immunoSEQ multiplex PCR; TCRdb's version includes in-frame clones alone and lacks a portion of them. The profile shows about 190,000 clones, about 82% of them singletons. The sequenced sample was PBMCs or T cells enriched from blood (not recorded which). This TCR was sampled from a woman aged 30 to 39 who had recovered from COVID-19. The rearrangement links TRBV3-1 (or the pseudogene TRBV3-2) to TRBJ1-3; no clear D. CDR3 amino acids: CASSQDPGDGNTIYF. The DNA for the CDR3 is TGTGCCAGCAGCCAAGATCCCGGGGATGGAAACACCATATATTTT.